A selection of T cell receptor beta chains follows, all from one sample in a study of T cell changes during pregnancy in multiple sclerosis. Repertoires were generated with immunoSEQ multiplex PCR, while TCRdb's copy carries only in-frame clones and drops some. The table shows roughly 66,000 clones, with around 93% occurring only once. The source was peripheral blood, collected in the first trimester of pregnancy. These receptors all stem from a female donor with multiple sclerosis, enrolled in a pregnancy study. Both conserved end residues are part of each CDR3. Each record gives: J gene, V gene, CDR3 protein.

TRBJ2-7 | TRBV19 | CASSTQGLADTYEQYF
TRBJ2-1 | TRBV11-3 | CASRPGTSAGNEQFF
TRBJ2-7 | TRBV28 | CASSLDSPLSSYEQYF
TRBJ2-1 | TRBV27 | CASTLAGGWNEQFF
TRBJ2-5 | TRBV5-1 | CASSLGGGQETQYF
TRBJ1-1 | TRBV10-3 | CAISGGGNTEAFF
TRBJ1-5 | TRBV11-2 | CASSQGVYSNQPQHF
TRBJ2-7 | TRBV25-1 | CASSERAQTAYEQYF
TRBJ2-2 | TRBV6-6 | CASKPRRNTGELFF
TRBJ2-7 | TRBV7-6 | CASSLKGASEQYF